This T cell receptor beta chain was captured in a study of T cells expressing NK-cell markers. At the level of the study: The study sequenced eight donors, seven HCMV-seropositive and one seronegative.

Production of TCR beta cDNA relied on 5'RACE template switching with UMIs. TCRdb re-called the 5' RACE reads; every CDR3 protein appears as one record, without DNA. This repertoire comprises about 440,000 distinct CDR3 sequences; its ten largest clones make up about 7.3%. Study-wide results and limits: Dominant NKG2C+ clonotype frequencies of roughly 1.0-7.5% of CD8+ T cells were measured in 5 or 6 donors. There were a few donors in whom these clonotypes also led the CD3+CD56-NKG2C+ fraction.

Worth noting for this clonotype: Its antigen is not known.

The CDR3 contains 15 residues. Germline lookup yields CDR1 DFQATT and CDR2 SNEGSKA (reference sequence). The sequenced material came from blood T cells: a sorted CD56 or NKG2C T cell subset, CD4+ or CD8+ T cells, or bulk PBMC T cells (not recorded which). This chain links TRBV20-1 with TRBJ1-5. The receptor was isolated from a woman between 18 and 70 years old in good health. CDR3 loop: CSARDTLVPYGPQHF.